Below, 25 T cell receptor beta chains from the same sample are listed, as sequenced in a study of shared clonotypes between healthy human individuals. Using immunoSEQ multiplex PCR, the repertoire was profiled, and TCRdb retains in-frame clones only, with some absent. The profile shows a few hundred thousand clones, approximately 71% of them singletons. The sequencing input was PBMCs. The receptors here all came from a woman between 35 and 50 years old in good health. Some clones in this sample may be carry-over from other donors' samples.

As regards this clone: This clone may be a read error of a much larger clone one base away. CDR3 nucleotide sequence: TGTGTCAGCAGCCGGATATTCTCTAGGAGCTCCTACAATGAGCAGTTCTTC. Translating gives CVSSRIFSRSSYNEQFF. The rearrangement joins TRBV5-4 to TRBJ2-1; D ambiguous. Germline V gives CDR1 SGHNT, CDR2 YYREEE (reference sequence). The CDR3 contains 17 residues.

V and J are TRBV7-9 and TRBJ2-7, with D perhaps matching TRBD1 (5 bases). The V and J ends lost 3 bases and 6 bases respectively, with 15 bases between them. CDR3 length: 14 amino acids. Germline CDR1 reads SEHNR; CDR2 reads FQNEAQ (reference sequence). CDR3 nucleotide sequence: TGTGCCAGCAGCTTTCTCAGCCAGGGTAGCGAGCAGTACTTC. Translated: CASSFLSQGSEQYF.

The chain has TRBV19 and TRBJ1-5, with 7 bases fitting TRBD1. With 5 bases clipped from V and 5 bases from J, the junction kept 12 bases outside the gene matches. Germline CDR1 is LNHDA and CDR2 is SQIVND (reference sequence). The CDR3 is 16 amino acids. CDR3 in amino acids: CASSPSRQGLHQPQHF. CDR3 in DNA: TGTGCCAGTAGTCCTTCGCGACAGGGCCTGCATCAGCCCCAGCATTTT.

This chain connects TRBV7-3 to TRBJ2-1; TRBD2 agrees at 9 bases. Germline V gene data show CDR1 as SGHTA and CDR2 as FQGTGA. The CDR3 is made up of 15 amino acids. V trimming: 5 bases; J trimming: 10 bases; junction bases outside the gene matches: 12. The CDR3 DNA is TGTGCCAGCAGCCCCGGGACTAGCAGATTAACGGAGCAGTTCTTC. This sequence encodes CASSPGTSRLTEQFF.

On this clone itself: A far more abundant clone sits one base away, making this likely a read error. Likely a read error: the CDR3 ends without its conserved phenylalanine or tryptophan. The chain combines TRBV30 with TRBJ2-2; maybe TRBD2 (5 bases). Germline values: CDR1 GTSNPN, CDR2 SVGIG (reference sequence). Trimming took 2 bases from V and 6 from J, leaving 16 bases between them. The CDR3 covers 15 residues. The CDR3 region has the DNA TGTGCCTGGAGTACCTCACGCGTTAGCGCCGGGGAGCTGTTTTCT. Its translation: CAWSTSRVSAGELFS.

The genes are TRBV11-2 and TRBJ2-7; 8 bases agree with TRBD2. The CDR3 sequence is 17 residues long. CDR1 and CDR2 from the germline V gene are SGHAT and FQNNGV. V gave up 5 bases and J gave up 3 bases; unmatched junction bases: 15. CDR3 sequence reads: CASSPRGGSGNIYEQYF. In DNA, the CDR3 is TGTGCCAGCAGCCCCCGTGGGGGTAGCGGGAACATCTACGAGCAGTACTTC. Based on the CDR3 plus reference TRBV11-2 and TRBJ2-7, the full variable domain is EAGVAQSPRYKIIEKRQSVAFWCNPISGHATLYWYQQILGQGPKLLIQFQNNGVVDDSQLPKDRFSAERLKGVDSTLKIQPAKLEDSAVYLCASSPRGGSGNIYEQYFGPGTRLTVT.

This clone was found a few times. The V and J genes are TRBV29-1 and TRBJ1-1; D unclear. V was pared by 1 base and J by 1 base, with 7 bases between. Germline CDR1 is SQVTM and CDR2 is ANQGSEA. The CDR3 spans 13 residues. The CDR3 here is CSVEGSPNTEAFF. The DNA for the CDR3 is TGCAGCGTTGAAGGGTCCCCGAACACTGAAGCTTTCTTT. Full variable domain (missing parts from reference TRBV29-1 and TRBJ1-1): SAVISQKPSRDICQRGTSLTIQCQVDSQVTMMFWYRQQPGQSLTLIATANQGSEATYESGFVIDKFPISRPNLTFSTLTVSNMSPEDSSIYLCSVEGSPNTEAFFGQGTRLTVV.

With respect to this clone: The sample carries other DNA sequences with the same CDR3. The chain recombines TRBV5-4 with TRBJ2-5, with D perhaps TRBD2 (5 bases). CDR1 SGHNT and CDR2 YYREEE come from the germline V gene (reference sequence). The V end was cut by 0 bases, the J end by 0 bases, with 6 bases between. This CDR3 contains 14 residues. Here the CDR3 DNA reads TGTGCCAGCAGCTTGGGTAGCGACCAAGAGACCCAGTACTTC. This sequence encodes CASSLGSDQETQYF.

The rearrangement uses TRBV7-3 and TRBJ2-7; TRBD2 agrees at 11 bases. Germline CDR1 is SGHTA and CDR2 is FQGTGA. V lost 2 bases, J lost 4 bases, and 10 bases stayed unmatched. The CDR3 extends over 17 amino acids. CDR3 loop: CASSLGGLAVVLYEQYF. The CDR3, as DNA: TGTGCCAGCAGCTTAGGGGGACTAGCGGTAGTTTTATACGAGCAGTACTTC.

About this clone: A read error may explain this, as a much larger clone is one base away. CDR3 in amino acids: CASYSGMPNYGYTF. In DNA form, the CDR3 reads TGTGCCAGCTATTCCGGGATGCCGAACTATGGCTACACCTTC. The chain couples TRBV28 to TRBJ1-2; D call uncertain. Trimming stripped 8 bases from V and 2 bases from J, with 15 bases between. Germline V gives CDR1 MDHEN, CDR2 SYDVKM. The CDR3 length is 14 residues.

This clone was counted between two and nine times. The rearrangement uses TRBV5-5 and TRBJ2-7; TRBD2 matches 8 bases. CDR1 SGHKS and CDR2 YYEKEE come from the germline V gene (reference sequence). The CDR3 loop spans 15 amino acids. Trimming at V came to 2 bases and at J to 4 bases, leaving 8 bases not matched to a gene. In DNA, the CDR3 is TGTGCCAGCAGCTTCGGGACTAGGCCTGTGTACGAGCAGTACTTC. Translation: CASSFGTRPVYEQYF.

The gene calls are TRBV27 and TRBJ2-7; 9 nucleotides line up with TRBD2. Germline CDR1 MNHEY, CDR2 SMNVEV (reference sequence). The ends lost 5 bases at V and 2 bases at J; junction bases unmatched: 10. The CDR3 totals 16 residues. The CDR3 nucleotides are TGTGCCAGCAGTCCCAACGGAGCGGGAGGAACCTACGAGCAGTACTTC. It translates to CASSPNGAGGTYEQYF.

The chain couples TRBV2 to TRBJ1-4, with D possibly being TRBD1 (6 bases). This CDR3 region has 15 residues. Trimming cost V 2 bases and J 7 bases, with 14 bases left between them. Per germline, CDR1 SNHLY and CDR2 FYNNEI. The CDR3 DNA is TGTGCCAGCAGTGAACAGCCGGGGGCTGGTGAAAAACTGTTTTTT. Its protein is CASSEQPGAGEKLFF.

This clone was observed a single time. This chain links TRBV19 with TRBJ2-7; 8 bases line up with TRBD1. Germline-derived CDR1 and CDR2 are LNHDA and SQIVND (reference sequence). V dropped 6 bases and J dropped 3; count of bases not matched to a gene: 7. The CDR3 consists of 14 residues. CDR3 DNA: TGTGCCAGTAGCCACAGGGGGACATACTACGAGCAGTACTTC. This gives the protein CASSHRGTYYEQYF.

DNA for the CDR3: TGTGCCAGCAGCTTTTTCACAGGGGGAGAGACCCAGTACTTC. Amino acid sequence: CASSFFTGGETQYF. The chain combines TRBV5-6 with TRBJ2-5; TRBD1 matches at 8 bases. The CDR3 spans 14 residues. V gave up 2 bases and J gave up 4 bases; unmatched junction bases: 4. Germline-derived CDR1 and CDR2 are SGHDT and YYEEEE.

A remark on this clone: The same CDR3 is also encoded by other DNA sequences in this sample. This chain uses TRBV28 with TRBJ1-2, with no clear D. V shed 8 bases and J shed 2 bases, with 3 bases lying between them. CDR3 length: 10 amino acids. CDR1 MDHEN and CDR2 SYDVKM come from the germline V gene. DNA of the CDR3: TGTGCCAGCTCGAACTATGGCTACACCTTC. Protein sequence: CASSNYGYTF.

The CDR3 reads CASSPGTDRQETQYF. The CDR3 DNA sequence: TGTGCCAGCAGCCCCGGGACAGATCGCCAAGAGACCCAGTACTTC. This chain links TRBV28 with TRBJ2-5; 7 positions match TRBD1. Unmatched junction bases numbered 8, after V lost 6 bases and J lost 1 base. Germline values: CDR1 MDHEN, CDR2 SYDVKM. The CDR3 loop spans 15 amino acids.

The chain is built from TRBV14 and TRBJ2-7, with a tentative D call TRBD1 (6 bases). The V end was cut by 4 bases, the J end by 1 base, with 11 bases between. Germline values: CDR1 SGHDN, CDR2 FVKESK. The CDR3 runs to 14 residues. CDR3 nucleotide sequence: TGTGCCAGCAGCCCACGAAGGGGGTCCTACGAGCAGTACTTC. Translated, it gives CASSPRRGSYEQYF.

CDR3 DNA sequence: TGTGCCTGGAGTTTGACACTAGGTCAGCCCCAGCATTTT. Residues: CAWSLTLGQPQHF. This chain uses TRBV30 with TRBJ1-5; D gene ambiguous. Between the trimmed V and J ends, which lost 2 bases and 6 bases, there was a span of 11 bases. This CDR3 spans 13 amino acids. The germline V gene encodes CDR1 GTSNPN and CDR2 SVGIG (reference sequence). The whole variable domain, remainder taken from reference TRBV30 and TRBJ1-5, is SQTIHQWPATLVQPVGSPLSLECTVEGTSNPNLYWYRQAAGRGLQLLFYSVGIGQISSEVPQNLSASRPQDRQFILSSKKLLLSDSGFYLCAWSLTLGQPQHFGDGTRLSIL.

On this clone itself: It may be a read error: a sequence one base away is much more abundant. V gene TRBV7-3 combines with J gene TRBJ2-3, with 9 positions matching TRBD2. The CDR3 has 16 residues. The J segment lost 3 bases and the V segment lost 4 bases, leaving 8 bases of the junction unmatched. The germline CDR1 and CDR2 sequences are SGHTA and FQGTGA. The CDR3 DNA reads TGTGCCAGCAGCTCCCTGGGTAGCGGGAGTACAGATACGCAGTATTTT. Its protein product is CASSSLGSGSTDTQYF.

This clone was detected many times. The chain employs TRBV28 and TRBJ2-7; D is unresolved. Trimming removed 2 bases at V and 3 bases at J, with 17 bases between. Germline V gene data show CDR1 as MDHEN and CDR2 as SYDVKM. This CDR3 has 16 amino acids. The CDR3 nucleotides read TGTGCCAGCAGTTTAGTCGGACGTTCAAAAATCTACGAGCAGTACTTC. It yields the protein CASSLVGRSKIYEQYF.

The rearrangement links TRBV5-8 to TRBJ2-7, with D hard to call. The CDR3 is made up of 14 amino acids. The germline V gene has CDR1 SGHTS and CDR2 YDEGEE. Trimming shortened V by 0 bases and J by 5 bases, and 12 bases separated the two germline ends. The DNA of the CDR3 is TGTGCCAGCAGCTTGGGGGCAAGCCTGGACGAGCAGTACTTC. It specifies CASSLGASLDEQYF.

The chain employs TRBV7-9 and TRBJ2-6; 7 positions agree with TRBD1. The CDR3 covers 16 residues. Per the germline V gene, CDR1 is SEHNR and CDR2 is FQNEAQ (reference sequence). With V trimmed by 11 bases and J by 0 bases, 10 bases remained unmatched. CDR3 sequence reads: CAGVQGTNSGANVLTF. Written as DNA, the CDR3 is TGTGCCGGGGTACAGGGGACAAACTCTGGGGCCAACGTCCTGACTTTC. The whole variable domain, remainder taken from reference TRBV7-9 and TRBJ2-6, is DTGVSQNPRHKITKRGQNVTFRCDPISEHNRLYWYRQTLGQGPEFLTYFQNEAQLEKSRLLSDRFSAERPKGSFSTLEIQRTEQGDSAMYLCAGVQGTNSGANVLTFGAGSRLTVL.

This clone was observed a few times. The rearrangement uses TRBV7-6 and TRBJ2-1; 7 bases are shared with TRBD1. Trimming cost V 5 bases and J 4 bases; bases outside gene matches: 5. The CDR3 covers 14 residues. Per the germline V gene, CDR1 is SGHVS and CDR2 is FNYEAQ. The CDR3 DNA follows: TGTGCCAGCAGCGCCACAGGGGAGTACAATGAGCAGTTCTTC. Translating gives CASSATGEYNEQFF.

This clone is medium-sized within its sample. This sample also contains other DNA sequences that code for the same CDR3. The chain combines TRBV11-1 with TRBJ2-1; D gene uncertain. This CDR3 has 15 amino acids. Germline V gene lookup returns CDR1 SGHAT and CDR2 FQDESV (reference sequence). The V and J ends lost 1 base and 2 bases respectively, with 9 bases between them. CDR3 protein: CASSLVPEAYNEQFF. The CDR3 bases are TGTGCCAGCAGCTTAGTTCCAGAGGCCTACAATGAGCAGTTCTTC.